This T cell receptor beta chain was profiled in a study of blood T cell repertoires in COVID-19. Study-wide background: The United States, Italy and Spain provided the acute and convalescent COVID-19 samples. The cDNA or gDNA used as material had been derived from T cells, B-cell-depleted T cells, or PBMCs.

In the original processing: From reference gene primer amplification, estimates of nucleated cell counts were derived. Sequencing used immunoSEQ multiplex PCR; TCRdb keeps in-frame clones, though not all of them. The V and J calls and the clone size are those of that table, but D and trimming were determined from the DNA. This table has 300,000 to 400,000 clones, around 91% appearing once. Germline CDR1 and CDR2: SQVTM and ANQGSEA. The CDR3 spans 13 residues. V was clipped by 7 bases and J by 2 bases, with 14 bases between them. The origin of this receptor is a woman between 18 and 30 years old who had recovered from COVID-19. The sequencing sample was made of peripheral blood. V gene TRBV29-1 combines with J gene TRBJ1-1, with a tentative D call TRBD1 (6 bases). The CDR3 sequence: CSAQGQRNTEAFF. The CDR3 nucleotides read TGCAGCGCCCAAGGACAGAGAAACACTGAAGCTTTCTTT. The whole variable domain, filled in from reference TRBV29-1 and TRBJ1-1, reads SAVISQKPSRDICQRGTSLTIQCQVDSQVTMMFWYRQQPGQSLTLIATANQGSEATYESGFVIDKFPISRPNLTFSTLTVSNMSPEDSSIYLCSAQGQRNTEAFFGQGTRLTVV.